The clone carrying this T cell receptor beta chain was counted at least ten times. Its specificity is not known. Caucasian individuals from Russia who were healthy and aged about 6 to 90 acted as donors. The amount of total RNA extracted per sample was at least 6 micrograms. This sample was included in a study of blood T cells in healthy people across ages. Study results and limitations: Significant beta diversity loss was already apparent by age 40, declining roughly linearly.

PCR was performed a second time for about 7 to 12 cycles using a sample-barcoded 5' primer and a J-beta primer mix. Using its own MiXCR run on the 5' RACE reads, TCRdb lists one record per CDR3 protein. The table shows 1.5 million to 2 million distinct CDR3 sequences, with roughly 43% occurring only once. The TCR comes from a human donor in good health. Sequencing was performed on blood.

The CDR3 bases are TGTGCCAGCAGCGTCGGGGCCCTTAGCACAGATACGCAGTATTTT. This translates into CASSVGALSTDTQYF. The chain combines TRBV9 with TRBJ2-3, with D perhaps matching TRBD1 or TRBD2 (5 bases each). The germline V gene encodes CDR1 SGDLS and CDR2 YYNGEE. CDR3 size: 15 residues. The germline V and J ends were trimmed by 2 bases and 0 bases, with 10 bases remaining between them.